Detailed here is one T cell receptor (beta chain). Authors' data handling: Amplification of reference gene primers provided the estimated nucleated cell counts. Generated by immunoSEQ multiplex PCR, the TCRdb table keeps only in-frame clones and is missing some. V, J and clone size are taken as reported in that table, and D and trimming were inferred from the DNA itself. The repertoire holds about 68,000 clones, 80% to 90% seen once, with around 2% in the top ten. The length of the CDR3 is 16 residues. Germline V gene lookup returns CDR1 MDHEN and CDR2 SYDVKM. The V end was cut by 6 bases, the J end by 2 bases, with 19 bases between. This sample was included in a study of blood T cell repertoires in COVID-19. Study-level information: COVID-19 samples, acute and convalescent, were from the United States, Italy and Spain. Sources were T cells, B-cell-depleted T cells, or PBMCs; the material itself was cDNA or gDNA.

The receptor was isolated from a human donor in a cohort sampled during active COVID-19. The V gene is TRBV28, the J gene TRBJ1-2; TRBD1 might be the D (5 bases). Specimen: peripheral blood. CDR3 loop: CASSLRPRQLNYGYTF. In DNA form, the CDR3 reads TGTGCCAGCAGCCTACGCCCGAGACAGTTGAACTATGGCTACACCTTC.